This T cell receptor beta chain originates from a study of cytomegalovirus exposure and HLA in healthy donors (dated by TCRdb to 2016 to 2017). In terms of the full investigation: An earlier analysis of a few hundred of the donors reported around 280 Gb of sequence data and 90 million to 120 million unique TCR beta sequences obtained from some 200 million T cells. About 310 gigabases of sequencing data and tens of millions of unique TCR sequences were included in an early release covering roughly 600 HLA-typed donors. Among the roughly 400 genotyped donors, approximately 81% belonged to the genetic ancestry cluster associated with self-reported Caucasian donors. The study aimed to test whether cataloging public T cell receptors could reveal signatures of past pathogen exposure. Using immunosequencing, the study profiled T cell repertoires from 666 subjects and related those repertoires to cytomegalovirus serostatus. Along with the approximately 650-subject first cohort, a separate validation cohort of over 90 different subjects was used. To predict cytomegalovirus infection status, the study brought together high-throughput TCR immunosequencing, statistical association of individual TCRs with disease status, and machine learning. In a later analysis, previously published TCR beta repertoires from fewer than 750 donors were re-analyzed and high-resolution HLA genotyping was added so that TCR occurrence patterns could be studied. Rather than drawing on any new phenotypic data, the later analysis identified candidate immune exposures from TCR beta sequences and the way those sequences occurred across donors. An earlier analysis of several hundred of the donors used high-throughput TCR beta sequencing to judge whether each TCR beta V gene segment behaved as functional or pseudogenic. Donor age, sex, ethnicity and CMV serostatus were compiled alongside the repertoire data. A later genetic analysis took genome-wide SNP genotypes for about three fifths of the 666 donors and used that subset as a discovery cohort. Every discovery cohort repertoire had been produced on one sequencing platform. HLA typing covered class I and class II loci at four-digit resolution. Typing coverage varied by locus: roughly 629-640 donors for A, B, C, DRB1 and DQB1; under 550 for DQA1; about 570 for DPA1; approximately 450 for DPB1. Roughly five DR-DQ haplotypes were handled as single units for association and clustering because linkage in the cohort was strong. Among some 400 genotyped donors of the cohort, an average of about 220,000 unique TCR beta nucleotide sequences was sequenced per donor, of which roughly 17% were non-productive. Results the study describes overall, beyond this receptor: The sequencing pipeline was judged likely to have produced a cluster of highly shared sequence variants as a technical artifact. Most CMV-associated TCR beta chains appeared to be HLA-restricted in a later analysis, and the HLA associations seemed to be driven largely by CMV exposure. A later genetic analysis reported fewer N-insertions in productive TCRs among donors in an Asian-associated ancestry cluster than the roughly 720-donor mean. A later genetic analysis associated a missense DCLRE1C variant with V-gene and J-gene trimming of TCR beta chains, and an independent cohort replicated the association. When HLA alleles, especially DR and DQ, strongly co-occurred, TCR associations were difficult to assign to individual alleles. Some 16 rarely observed V segments, including chromosome 9 orphons, were excluded from the earlier analysis of about 500 of the donors because counts were too low. Because HLA typing was missing for some donors at each locus, association tests included only the typed subset. According to a later analysis, parvovirus B19, influenza, CMV and Epstein-Barr virus appeared linked to several top co-occurrence clusters. Cytomegalovirus status was reported to be diagnosed by the classifier with high specificity and sensitivity in both the original and validation cohorts. In a later analysis, the rate of TCR association differed among HLA loci, with DRB1 alleles having the most associated TCRs and HLA-C alleles having the fewest. While some public TCRs were present in many individuals, most TCR sequences turned up only very rarely across donors. The authors suggested that the approach could potentially be extended to other disease states and immunological phenotypes. Correlated functional status among segregating V segments might reflect linkage disequilibrium, but an unknown experimental factor could not be ruled out. In an earlier analysis of 450 to 750 of the donors, most TCR beta V segments appeared in productive rearrangements about 87% or about 30% of the time, broadly matching IMGT annotations. Roughly uniform sequencing depth across donors was assumed in presence/absence analyses, although this assumption may not hold. In a later analysis, more than 15,000 TCR beta sequences were associated with specific HLA alleles at a false discovery rate of 0.05. Some IMGT-functional V segments, including TRBV6-2 and TRBV6-3, could not be told apart with the 87-base-pair reads, so those segments were excluded. This cohort had only TCR beta chains sequenced, and the lack of alpha or paired-chain data limited which features could be detected. Compared with equally common non-associated chains, HLA-associated TCR beta chains in a later analysis were more clonally expanded and had lower generation probabilities. A further reported finding was that TCR beta sequences accurately predicted the HLA-A and HLA-B alleles for most subjects in the first cohort. In vitro tests confirmed that three of the cytomegalovirus-associated TCR beta chains recognize cytomegalovirus antigens. A total of fewer than 200 TCR beta chains were listed by the study as associated with cytomegalovirus. The only immune exposure information available for the cohort was CMV serostatus.

The cohort was made up of under 800 healthy bone marrow donors. At the time of sampling, every cohort member was nominally healthy, though immune exposures that went unrecorded were likely present. The donor tested CMV seronegative, placing the donor among the 350 to 400 seronegative members of the cohort. Every donor gave a peripheral blood sample, and the peripheral blood mononuclear cells from that sample were used for TCR beta sequencing. The Qiagen DNeasy Blood Extraction Kit was used to extract genomic DNA from the blood cell samples. V is pared back by 0 bases and J by 2 bases, with 11 bases lying between the germline termini. In the germline V gene, CDR1 corresponds to SGHVS and CDR2 to FQNEAQ. Including cysteine and phenylalanine, the CDR3 has 16 amino acids. The entry retains the CDR3 DNA only, 48 bases that are in frame from base 1. A note on this clone: It lacks a known antigen. The input lacks base qualities; no much larger clone sits a single base away.

Receptors were amplified or captured by the immunoSEQ multiplex PCR assay. A mixture of 60 forward primers for TCR Vbeta segments and 13 reverse primers for TCR Jbeta segments was used in the multiplex PCR. The CDR3 region of rearranged TCR beta genes was amplified from genomic DNA by a multiplex PCR assay. Amplified TCR beta libraries were sequenced as 87-base-pair reads on the Illumina HiSeq System. In the paper's pipeline: A later analysis tallied 75 million to 95 million unique TCR beta chains across the 700 or so repertoires, and approximately 9.9 million of those chains were shared by two or more donors. Raw reads were error-corrected and collapsed into unique sequences with a nearest-neighbor algorithm that merged closely related sequences to remove PCR and sequencing errors. V, D and J gene segments were assigned by aligning CDR3 sequences to IMGT reference sequences. Each retained sequence needed at least a six-nucleotide match to both a V gene segment and a J gene segment. Rearrangements were called productive when the CDR3 lacked stop codons and stayed in frame with V and J; all others were non-productive. Following IMGT convention, CDR3 was defined as the stretch from the second conserved V-encoded cysteine to the conserved J-encoded phenylalanine. The earlier analysis of more than 450 of the donors excluded sequences that lacked an unambiguous match to a single V gene segment. In an earlier analysis of 450 to 750 of the donors, a V segment was called functional when productive rearrangements were above 56.7%, and segregating when the standard deviation between donors exceeded 5%. A statistical classification framework was developed to diagnose cytomegalovirus status using the catalog of TCR beta chain sequences. In a later analysis, V and J genes were assigned by comparing TCR nucleotide sequences against IMGT/GENE-DB human TR gene sequences. A later analysis assigned CDR3 sequences and most-parsimonious VDJ recombination scenarios with the TCRdist pipeline. In a later analysis, each TCR beta chain was defined by its CDR3 amino acid sequence together with its V-gene family, and reads without a unique V-gene family were excluded. To address suspected cross-contamination and a sequencing artifact, a later analysis removed a few hundred highly shared, low-generation-probability nucleotide sequences. In a later analysis, a clonal expansion index was calculated for each public chain from normalized within-repertoire ranks of inferred template counts. In a later analysis, generation probabilities were computed with a VDJ recombination model fitted to out-of-frame rearrangements, and the resulting probabilities were checked against IGoR. In a later analysis, TCR-TCR, TCR-HLA and TCR-CMV co-occurrence was scored with hypergeometric tests, and a repertoire-size bias correction was applied to TCR pairs. In a later analysis, false discovery rates were estimated by permuting HLA or CMV assignments 20 times. A later analysis grouped co-occurring TCRs with DBSCAN, adding TCRdist sequence similarity when clustering within HLA-allele-positive subsets. Repertoires with fewer than 30,000 or more than 120,000 public chains were left out of co-occurrence clustering, as were five repertoires with anomalous nucleotide sharing. In TCRdb, the immuneACCESS table is reduced to in-frame sequences with V and J assigned. These tables do not hold every clone; where another copy was compared, an unresolved V gene accounts for under half, and the others remain unexplained. That table supplies the V and J calls and clone size; D and trimming were determined from the DNA. Recorded for this sample are roughly 100,000 clones; more than 60% of them occurred a single time. Of the sample, 2.1% falls within the top ten clones.

This TCR derives from a man in his thirties or forties in good health and CMV-seronegative. The chain is assembled from TRBV7-8 and TRBJ1-5, with no reliable assignment of the D segment. Specimen: PBMCs. The DNA sequence follows: TGTGCCAGCAGCTTAGCGCTACGGGGTGGCAATCAGCCCCAGCATTTT. This yields the protein CASSLALRGGNQPQHF.